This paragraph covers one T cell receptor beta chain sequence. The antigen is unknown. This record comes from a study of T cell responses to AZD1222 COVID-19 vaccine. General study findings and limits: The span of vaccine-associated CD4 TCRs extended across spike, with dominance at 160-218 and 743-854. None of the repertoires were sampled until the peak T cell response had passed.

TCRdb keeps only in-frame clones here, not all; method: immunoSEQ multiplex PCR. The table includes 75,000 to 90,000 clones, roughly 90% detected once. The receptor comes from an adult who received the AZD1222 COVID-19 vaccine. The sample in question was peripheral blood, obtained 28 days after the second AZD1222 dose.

The CDR3 bases are TGTGCCAGTAGTATAAGCGAGGGGATTACAGATACGCAGTATTTT. It encodes CASSISEGITDTQYF. The chain is built from TRBV19 and TRBJ2-3; D may match TRBD1 or TRBD2 (5 bases each). Trimming removed 2 bases from V and 3 bases from J, with 12 bases in between. CDR1 is LNHDA and CDR2 is SQIVND in the germline V gene (reference sequence). The CDR3 is made up of 15 amino acids.